This T cell receptor beta chain was recovered during a study of cytomegalovirus exposure and HLA in healthy donors. The study ran its PCR with 60 Vbeta and 13 Jbeta primers. Profiling relied on immunoSEQ multiplex PCR, and the TCRdb table lists in-frame clones only, not all of them. Among around 190,000 clones listed, over 75% were seen once. CDR3 size: 12 residues. Germline V gene data show CDR1 as SQVTM and CDR2 as ANQGSEA. V shed 0 bases and J shed 9 bases, with 9 bases lying between them. The rearrangement joins TRBV29-1 to TRBJ2-1; D unclear. Sequencing was carried out using PBMCs. The clonotype comes from a man between 60 and 75 years old in good health and CMV-seronegative. This chain's CDR3 is CSVEETGPEQFF. The CDR3 DNA sequence: TGCAGCGTTGAAGAAACTGGGCCTGAGCAGTTCTTC.